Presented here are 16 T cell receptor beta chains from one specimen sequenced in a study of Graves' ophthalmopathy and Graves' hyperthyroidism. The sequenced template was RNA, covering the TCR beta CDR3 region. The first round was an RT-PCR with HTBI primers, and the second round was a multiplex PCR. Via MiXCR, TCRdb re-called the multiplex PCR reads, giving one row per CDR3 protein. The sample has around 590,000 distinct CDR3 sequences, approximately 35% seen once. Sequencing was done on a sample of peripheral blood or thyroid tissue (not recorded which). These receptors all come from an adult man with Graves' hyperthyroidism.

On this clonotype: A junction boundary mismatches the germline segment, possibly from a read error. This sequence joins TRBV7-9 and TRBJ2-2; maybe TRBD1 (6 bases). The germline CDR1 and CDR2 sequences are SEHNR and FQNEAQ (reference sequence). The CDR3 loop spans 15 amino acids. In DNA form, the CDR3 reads TGTGCCAGCAGCGAGTTACAGGGATTCACCGGGGAGCTGTACTTC. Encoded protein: CASSELQGFTGELYF.

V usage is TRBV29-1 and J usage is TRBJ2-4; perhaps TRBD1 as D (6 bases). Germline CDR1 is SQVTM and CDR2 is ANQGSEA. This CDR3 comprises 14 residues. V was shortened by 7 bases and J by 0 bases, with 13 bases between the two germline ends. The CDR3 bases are TGCAGCGCCCGACAGGCGCTAGCCAAAAACATTCAGTACTTC. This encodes CSARQALAKNIQYF.

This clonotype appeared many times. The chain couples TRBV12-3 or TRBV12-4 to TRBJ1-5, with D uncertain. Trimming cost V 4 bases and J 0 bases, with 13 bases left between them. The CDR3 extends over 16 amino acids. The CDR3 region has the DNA TGTGCCAGCAGTTCAGAACGGCAATCTAGCAATCAGCCCCAGCATTTT. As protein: CASSSERQSSNQPQHF.

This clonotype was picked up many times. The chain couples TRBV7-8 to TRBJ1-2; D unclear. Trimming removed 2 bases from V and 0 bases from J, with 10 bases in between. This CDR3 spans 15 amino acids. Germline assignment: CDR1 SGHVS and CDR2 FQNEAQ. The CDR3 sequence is CASSLSQLANYGYTF. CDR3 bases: TGTGCCAGCAGCTTAAGTCAGCTCGCTAACTATGGCTACACCTTC.

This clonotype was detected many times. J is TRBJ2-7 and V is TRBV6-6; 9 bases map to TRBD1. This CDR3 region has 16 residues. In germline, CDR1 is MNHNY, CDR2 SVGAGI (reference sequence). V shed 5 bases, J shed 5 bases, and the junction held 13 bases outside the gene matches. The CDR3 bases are TGTGCCAGCAGTCCCCGGCTCGGGACAGGGTCCCACGAGCAGTACTTC. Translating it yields CASSPRLGTGSHEQYF.

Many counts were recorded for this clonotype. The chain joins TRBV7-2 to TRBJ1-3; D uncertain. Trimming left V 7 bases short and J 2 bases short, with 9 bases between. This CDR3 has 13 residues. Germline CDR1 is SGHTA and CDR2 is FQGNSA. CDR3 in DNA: TGTGCCAGCATGCAGTCAGCTGGAAACACCATATATTTT. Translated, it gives CASMQSAGNTIYF.

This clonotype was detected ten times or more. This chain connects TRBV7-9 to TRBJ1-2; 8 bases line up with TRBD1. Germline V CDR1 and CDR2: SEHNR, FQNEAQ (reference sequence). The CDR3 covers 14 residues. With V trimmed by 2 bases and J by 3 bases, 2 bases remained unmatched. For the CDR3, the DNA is TGTGCCAGCAGCTTAAGGGGACAGGACTATGGCTACACCTTC. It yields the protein CASSLRGQDYGYTF. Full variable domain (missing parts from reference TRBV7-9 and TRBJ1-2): DTGVSQNPRHKITKRGQNVTFRCDPISEHNRLYWYRQTLGQGPEFLTYFQNEAQLEKSRLLSDRFSAERPKGSFSTLEIQRTEQGDSAMYLCASSLRGQDYGYTFGSGTRLTVV.

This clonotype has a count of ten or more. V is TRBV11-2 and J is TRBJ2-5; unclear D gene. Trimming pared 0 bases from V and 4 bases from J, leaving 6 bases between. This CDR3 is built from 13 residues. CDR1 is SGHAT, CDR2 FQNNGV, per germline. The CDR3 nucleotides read TGTGCCAGCAGCTTAGACTGGCCAGAGACCCAGTACTTC. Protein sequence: CASSLDWPETQYF.

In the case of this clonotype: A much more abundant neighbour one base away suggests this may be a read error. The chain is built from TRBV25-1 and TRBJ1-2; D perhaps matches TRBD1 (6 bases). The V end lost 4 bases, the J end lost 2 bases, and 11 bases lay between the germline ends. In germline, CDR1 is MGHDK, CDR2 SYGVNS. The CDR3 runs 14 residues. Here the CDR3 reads CASSARQENYGYTF. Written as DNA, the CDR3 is TGTGCCAGCAGTGCTAGACAGGAGAACTATGGCTACACCTTC.

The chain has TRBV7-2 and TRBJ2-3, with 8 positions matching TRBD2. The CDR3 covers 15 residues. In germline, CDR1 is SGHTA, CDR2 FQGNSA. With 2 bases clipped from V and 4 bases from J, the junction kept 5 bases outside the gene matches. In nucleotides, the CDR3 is TGTGCCAGCAGCTTACTCGGGGGGGAACCAGATACGCAGTATTTT. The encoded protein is CASSLLGGEPDTQYF.

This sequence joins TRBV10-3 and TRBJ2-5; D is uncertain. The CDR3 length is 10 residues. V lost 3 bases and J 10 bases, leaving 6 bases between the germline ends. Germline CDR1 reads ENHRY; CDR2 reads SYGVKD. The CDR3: CAISERIQYF. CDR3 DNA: TGTGCCATCAGTGAAAGGATCCAGTACTTC.

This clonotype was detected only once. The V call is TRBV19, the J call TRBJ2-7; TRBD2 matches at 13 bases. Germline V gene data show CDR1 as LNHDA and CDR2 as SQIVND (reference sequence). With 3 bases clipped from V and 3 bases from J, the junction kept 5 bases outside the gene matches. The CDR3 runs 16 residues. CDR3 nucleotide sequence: TGTGCCAGTAGTATGGGGACTAGCGGGAAGAACTACGAGCAGTACTTC. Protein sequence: CASSMGTSGKNYEQYF. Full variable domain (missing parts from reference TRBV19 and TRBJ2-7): DGGITQSPKYLFRKEGQNVTLSCEQNLNHDAMYWYRQDPGQGLRLIYYSQIVNDFQKGDIAEGYSVSREKKESFPLTVTSAQKNPTAFYLCASSMGTSGKNYEQYFGPGTRLTVT.

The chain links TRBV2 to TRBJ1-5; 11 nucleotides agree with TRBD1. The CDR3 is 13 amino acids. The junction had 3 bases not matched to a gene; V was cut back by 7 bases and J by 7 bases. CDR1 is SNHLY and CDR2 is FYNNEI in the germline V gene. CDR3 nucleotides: TGTGCCAGCAAAAGGGACAGGGGGCAGCCCCAGCATTTT. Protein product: CASKRDRGQPQHF.

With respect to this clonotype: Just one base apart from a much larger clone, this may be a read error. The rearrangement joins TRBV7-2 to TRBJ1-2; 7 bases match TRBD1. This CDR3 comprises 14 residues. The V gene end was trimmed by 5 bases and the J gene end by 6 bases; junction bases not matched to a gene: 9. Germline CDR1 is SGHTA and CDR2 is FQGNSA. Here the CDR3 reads CASSPRQGRHGYTF. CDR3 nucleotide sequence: TGTGCCAGCAGCCCCAGACAGGGACGACATGGCTACACCTTC.

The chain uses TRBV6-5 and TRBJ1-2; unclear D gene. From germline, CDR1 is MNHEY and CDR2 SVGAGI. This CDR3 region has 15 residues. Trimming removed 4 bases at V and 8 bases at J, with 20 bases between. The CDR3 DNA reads TGTGCCAGCAGTTTAGCGGAGATTCCCCCTGGGGGCTACACCTTC. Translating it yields CASSLAEIPPGGYTF.

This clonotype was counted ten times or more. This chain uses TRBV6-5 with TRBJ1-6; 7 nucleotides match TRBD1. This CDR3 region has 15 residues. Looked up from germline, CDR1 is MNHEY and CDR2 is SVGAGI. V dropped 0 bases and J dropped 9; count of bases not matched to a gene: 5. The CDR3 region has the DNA TGTGCCAGCAGTTACTCGAGGGGGCTTAGTTCACCCCTCCACTTT. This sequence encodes CASSYSRGLSSPLHF.